The 10 T cell receptor beta chains below were found in one sample sequenced in a study of blood T cell repertoires in COVID-19. TCRdb keeps only in-frame clones here, not all; method: immunoSEQ multiplex PCR. The sample includes about 310,000 clones, about nine tenths of them seen just once. Sequences were obtained from peripheral blood. The receptors derive from a man aged 18 to 29 with active or convalescent COVID-19.

The J gene is TRBJ2-2, the V gene TRBV6-1; no definite D call. Germline CDR1 and CDR2: MNHNS and SASEGT. This CDR3 spans 16 amino acids. V lost 1 base and J 3 bases, leaving 12 bases between the germline ends. The CDR3 reads CASSEVRVRHTGELFF. Written as DNA, the CDR3 is TGTGCCAGCAGTGAAGTCCGGGTACGGCACACCGGGGAGCTGTTTTTT.

The gene calls are TRBV5-5 and TRBJ2-7; the D gene is possibly TRBD2 (6 bases). Germline CDR1 and CDR2: SGHKS and YYEKEE (reference sequence). The CDR3 loop spans 15 amino acids. Deletions cut 4 bases from V and 6 bases from J, with 20 bases between. Here the CDR3 reads CASSINSGSLGEQYF. In DNA form, the CDR3 reads TGTGCCAGCAGCATCAATAGCGGATCGCTCGGCGAGCAGTACTTC. The variable domain in full, completed from reference TRBV5-5 and TRBJ2-7, reads DAGVTQSPTHLIKTRGQQVTLRCSPISGHKSVSWYQQVLGQGPQFIFQYYEKEERGRGNFPDRFSARQFPNYSSELNVNALLLGDSALYLCASSINSGSLGEQYFGPGTRLTVT.

The sample holds a few counts of this clone. The CDR3 does not close with the conserved phenylalanine or tryptophan, likely indicating a read error. Because the CDR3's place on the DNA is in doubt, the DNA is left out and the CDR3 is given as listed by TCRdb. The chain carries TRBV6-5 and TRBJ1-2; the D call in the table, TRBD1, was not verified against the DNA. Germline assignment: CDR1 MNHEY and CDR2 SVGAGI. The CDR3 extends over 10 residues, inclusive of both ends. CDR3 residues: CASSYGRCRD.

This chain links TRBV20-1 with TRBJ2-7; the match to TRBD2 covers 7 bases. CDR3 size: 15 residues. V was clipped by 3 bases and J by 2 bases; unmatched bases: 10. Germline CDR1 reads DFQATT; CDR2 reads SNEGSKA (reference sequence). The CDR3 DNA sequence: TGCAGTGCTAGTCGCCTCGCTAGCGGACCCTACGAGCAGTACTTC. As protein: CSASRLASGPYEQYF.

V is TRBV18 and J is TRBJ2-3; the D is unclear. Germline V gene data show CDR1 as KGHSH and CDR2 as LQKENI. The V and J ends lost 3 bases and 6 bases respectively, with 19 bases between them. There are 16 residues in the CDR3. This chain's CDR3 is CASSPGQSPQLDTQYF. CDR3 nucleotides: TGTGCCAGCTCACCGGGCCAATCTCCCCAACTCGATACGCAGTATTTT.

The CDR3: CASSYNRQGPNTEAFF. In nucleotides, the CDR3 is TGTGCCAGCAGTTATAATCGACAGGGCCCAAACACTGAAGCTTTCTTT. The V call is TRBV27, the J call TRBJ1-1; TRBD1 matches 7 bases. The CDR3 has 16 amino acids. V was clipped by 4 bases and J by 2 bases; unmatched bases: 10. Germline loops: CDR1 MNHEY, CDR2 SMNVEV (reference sequence).

The chain employs TRBV28 and TRBJ2-1; a weak D match, TRBD2 (5 bases). This CDR3 is built from 16 residues. CDR1 is MDHEN and CDR2 is SYDVKM in the germline V gene. With 7 bases removed from V and 2 bases from J, the gap between germline ends came to 18 bases. For the CDR3, the DNA is TGTGCCAGCATTACTACTCGGGGTACGCCCTACAATGAGCAGTTCTTC. It codes for CASITTRGTPYNEQFF.

V is TRBV12-3 or TRBV12-4 and J is TRBJ1-5; D is uncertain. This CDR3 is built from 12 residues. V dropped 8 bases and J dropped 10 bases, with 15 bases sitting between them. In DNA, the CDR3 is TGTGCCAGCGGAACTACGTCCAGTCCCCAGCATTTT. Its translation is CASGTTSSPQHF.

The CDR3 sequence is CASSLEGGARGTQYF. In DNA form, the CDR3 reads TGTGCCAGCAGCTTAGAGGGAGGGGCCAGGGGGACCCAGTACTTC. The chain combines TRBV11-2 with TRBJ2-5; D possibly corresponds to TRBD2 (7 bases). The germline gives CDR1 SGHAT, CDR2 FQNNGV. The CDR3 covers 15 residues. V was shortened by 0 bases and J by 7 bases, with 15 bases between the two germline ends. The whole variable domain, filled in from reference TRBV11-2 and TRBJ2-5, reads EAGVAQSPRYKIIEKRQSVAFWCNPISGHATLYWYQQILGQGPKLLIQFQNNGVVDDSQLPKDRFSAERLKGVDSTLKIQPAKLEDSAVYLCASSLEGGARGTQYFGPGTRLLVL.

The chain joins TRBV19 to TRBJ2-7; no reliable D call. Trimming shortened V by 1 base and J by 6 bases, and 13 bases separated the two germline ends. The CDR3 is 14 amino acids. Germline CDR1 and CDR2: LNHDA and SQIVND (reference sequence). The CDR3 region is CASSIARDRVEQYF. The CDR3 DNA follows: TGTGCCAGTAGTATAGCCCGAGATCGTGTCGAGCAGTACTTC.